This TCR beta chain appears in the sequencing data of a study of T-cell memory formation after mild COVID-19. Findings and caveats of the study: Cross-reactive memory seemingly joined, as some responding clones were found in pre-infection memory. The authors left the SARS-CoV-2 specificity of second-wave clones peaking on day 37 unconfirmed. The study found balanced CD4/CD8 in clones contracting day 15 to 85 and a CD4+ lean in later expanders.

This clonotype was detected only a few times. Its cognate antigen is unknown. The CDR3 is 16 amino acids. Germline lookup yields CDR1 KGHSH and CDR2 LQKENI. Trimming removed 1 base from V and 4 bases from J, with 16 bases in between. It was 5'RACE with constant-segment primers that produced the TCR alpha and TCR beta cDNA libraries, which carried sample barcodes and UMIs. A single record per CDR3 protein comes from TCRdb applying MiXCR to the 5' RACE reads. The sample has 470,000 or so distinct CDR3 sequences, around a sixth seen once. The sequenced sample was PBMCs or a T cell subset sorted from them (not recorded which). The sequence derives from an adult woman who had mild COVID-19 (a few samples of this study predate the infection). Cell type and time point are not known. The gene calls are TRBV18 and TRBJ1-1; D is unclear. The CDR3 sequence: CASSPRWGKEGTEAFF. CDR3 nucleotide sequence: TGTGCCAGCTCACCACGGTGGGGTAAGGAGGGCACTGAAGCTTTCTTT.